This TCR beta chain originates from a study of CD8+ T cells in alopecia areata. Whole-study results and caveats: Under tofacitinib, fewer expanded CD8+ clones appeared among the top 100 scalp clones. Many expanded lesional clones persisted in scalp and blood during tofacitinib treatment. Elevated clonality characterized lesional scalp relative to normal scalp, particularly in alopecia totalis/universalis.

Extracted from the samples, RNA was reverse transcribed into cDNA to serve as the sequencing template. Clones were sequenced by immunoSEQ multiplex PCR, and TCRdb holds only the in-frame ones, with some missing. The sample carries roughly 120,000 clones, about 50% recorded once. In the case of this clone: Antigen unknown.

Treatment described: oral pan-JAK inhibitor, 5-10 mg twice daily. Collected material from alopecia areata patients comprised lesional scalp punch biopsies and peripheral blood. The input for sequencing was CD4+ T cells sorted from blood, taken at week 4, from a patient treated with tofacitinib. This sequence was found in a human donor with alopecia areata.

The CDR3 protein is CAWSATAYGYTF. CDR3 bases: TGTGCCTGGAGCGCGACAGCCTATGGCTACACCTTC. This sequence joins TRBV30 and TRBJ1-2; possible D gene TRBD1, 5 bases. Germline lookup yields CDR1 GTSNPN and CDR2 SVGIG (reference sequence). The V end lost 3 bases, the J end lost 4 bases, and 9 bases lay between the germline ends. The CDR3 extends over 12 amino acids.